Listed here are 17 T cell receptor beta chains from one sample, sequenced in a study of T cell responses to AZD1222 COVID-19 vaccine. Only in-frame clones appear in the TCRdb table, and some are missing; sequencing was by immunoSEQ multiplex PCR. The sample records about 67,000 clones, 80% to 90% being singletons. Specimen: peripheral blood, collected on day 0 of AZD1222 vaccination. The source of these receptors is an adult in good health.

This clone is a singleton in its sample. The chain couples TRBV10-3 to TRBJ2-7; possibly TRBD1 for D (6 bases). Germline loops: CDR1 ENHRY, CDR2 SYGVKD. The CDR3 is made up of 14 amino acids. V lost 2 bases, J lost 6 bases, and 14 bases lay in between. This CDR3 reads CAISEGTFIFEQYF. The CDR3 DNA reads as TGTGCCATCAGTGAGGGGACATTTATATTCGAGCAGTACTTC.

J is TRBJ2-1 and V is TRBV10-3; D ambiguous. CDR1 and CDR2 (germline): ENHRY, SYGVKD. Trimming left V 8 bases short and J 1 base short, with 12 bases between. The CDR3 runs 14 residues. In DNA, the CDR3 is TGTGCCATCGGAATCAGCGCATCCTACAATGAGCAGTTCTTC. Residues: CAIGISASYNEQFF.

V gene TRBV27 combines with J gene TRBJ1-1, with D perhaps TRBD1 (5 bases). Per germline, CDR1 MNHEY and CDR2 SMNVEV (reference sequence). Trimming stripped 11 bases from V and 0 bases from J, with 22 bases between. CDR3 length: 16 amino acids. The DNA for the CDR3 is TGTGCCGCAGGCCCTGGGACCCTCACAGTGAACACTGAAGCTTTCTTT. Translated, it gives CAAGPGTLTVNTEAFF.

A single count supports this clone. The chain combines TRBV6-5 with TRBJ1-6; D is uncertain. CDR1 and CDR2 (germline): MNHEY, SVGAGI. This CDR3 has 15 amino acids. The V and J ends lost 6 bases and 8 bases respectively, with 17 bases between them. CDR3 sequence reads: CASRPPGFRHSPLHF. The CDR3 coding sequence is TGTGCCAGCAGGCCACCGGGATTCCGACATTCACCCCTCCACTTT.

This clone was seen only a few times. The rearrangement uses TRBV9 and TRBJ1-1; possibly TRBD1 for D (6 bases). The CDR3 has 14 amino acids. V lost 0 bases, J lost 5 bases, and 11 bases lay in between. CDR1 and CDR2 (germline): SGDLS, YYNGEE. The CDR3 DNA follows: TGTGCCAGCAGCGTAGCCCAGGGGAAGACTGAAGCTTTCTTT. Translation: CASSVAQGKTEAFF.

This clone was counted between two and nine times. The DNA for the CDR3 is TGTGCCATCAGTGAGTCGAAGGGGACACAGTACGAGCAGTACTTC. Translation: CAISESKGTQYEQYF. The V gene is TRBV10-3, the J gene TRBJ2-7; D might be TRBD1 (6 bases). The CDR3 extends over 15 amino acids. Germline V CDR1 and CDR2: ENHRY, SYGVKD. Deletions cut 0 bases from V and 4 bases from J, with 13 bases between.

This sequence joins TRBV25-1 and TRBJ1-1; a possible D gene is TRBD1 (6 bases). The germline V gene has CDR1 MGHDK and CDR2 SYGVNS. V lost 5 bases and J lost 6, with 10 bases in between. CDR3 length: 12 amino acids. CDR3 DNA: TGTGCCAGCAGTTCAGGGGTCGCTGAAGCTTTCTTT. It translates to CASSSGVAEAFF.

This clone was found once. The chain combines TRBV9 with TRBJ2-3; the D gene is possibly TRBD2 (5 bases). Per the germline V gene, CDR1 is SGDLS and CDR2 is YYNGEE. The CDR3 consists of 14 residues. The V end lost 9 bases, the J end lost 2 bases, and 16 bases lay between the germline ends. Here the CDR3 reads CAILLSGNTDTQYF. The CDR3, as DNA: TGTGCCATCCTCCTCAGCGGTAACACAGATACGCAGTATTTT.

This chain links TRBV6-1 with TRBJ2-2; possibly TRBD2 for D (5 bases). V lost 1 base and J lost 5, with 11 bases in between. CDR1 MNHNS and CDR2 SASEGT come from the germline V gene. There are 15 residues in the CDR3. CDR3 protein: CASSEGLAGTGELFF. CDR3 coding DNA: TGTGCCAGCAGTGAAGGGCTAGCCGGGACCGGGGAGCTGTTTTTT.

This chain connects TRBV9 to TRBJ2-2, with TRBD2 as a possible D gene (6 bases). V was clipped by 3 bases and J by 2 bases, with 11 bases between them. CDR1 SGDLS and CDR2 YYNGEE come from the germline V gene. The CDR3 is made up of 15 amino acids. CDR3 coding DNA: TGTGCCAGCAGCGCCGGGACTTTCAACACCGGGGAGCTGTTTTTT. Its protein product is CASSAGTFNTGELFF.

The chain recombines TRBV28 with TRBJ2-7, with 10 nucleotides matching TRBD1. V trimming: 4 bases; J trimming: 2 bases; junction bases outside the gene matches: 8. The CDR3 runs to 16 residues. The germline gives CDR1 MDHEN, CDR2 SYDVKM. In nucleotides, the CDR3 is TGTGCCAGCAGTTCAACGGGACAGGGGTTTGCCTACGAGCAGTACTTC. Its translation is CASSSTGQGFAYEQYF.

This rearrangement joins TRBV10-1 to TRBJ1-5; D call uncertain. Germline V gene data show CDR1 as WNHNN and CDR2 as SYGVQD (reference sequence). Between the trimmed V and J ends, which lost 7 bases and 4 bases, there was a span of 14 bases. This CDR3 comprises 14 residues. This CDR3 reads CASTGPLFNQPQHF. The CDR3 bases are TGCGCCAGCACCGGACCCTTATTTAATCAGCCCCAGCATTTT.

This sequence joins TRBV4-3 and TRBJ1-6; tentative D call: TRBD1 (5 bases). Germline CDR1 LGHNA, CDR2 YSLEER. CDR3 size: 16 residues. The V gene lost 0 bases and the J gene lost 4 bases, with 10 bases spanning the gap. The CDR3 here is CASSQDRQGYNSPLHF. The CDR3 nucleotides are TGCGCCAGCAGCCAAGATCGCCAGGGTTATAATTCACCCCTCCACTTT.

The V and J genes are TRBV10-3 and TRBJ2-2; perhaps TRBD2 as D (5 bases). Germline CDR1 reads ENHRY; CDR2 reads SYGVKD. V lost 3 bases, J lost 3 bases, and 17 bases lay in between. The CDR3 is 17 residues long. The CDR3 sequence: CAISDSSGIWDTGELFF. CDR3 in DNA: TGTGCCATCAGTGATTCATCGGGAATATGGGACACCGGGGAGCTGTTTTTT.

The chain couples TRBV7-2 to TRBJ2-3; a weak D match, TRBD1 (6 bases). With 2 bases removed from V and 0 bases from J, the gap between germline ends came to 12 bases. Germline CDR1 and CDR2: SGHTA and FQGNSA. This CDR3 contains 16 residues. This chain's CDR3 is CASSLQGSASTDTQYF. CDR3 in DNA: TGTGCCAGCAGCTTACAGGGGTCAGCTAGCACAGATACGCAGTATTTT.

V and J are TRBV25-1 and TRBJ2-7, with TRBD2 matching 9 bases. V lost 0 bases and J lost 9; bases outside the gene matches: 6. Looked up from germline, CDR1 is MGHDK and CDR2 is SYGVNS. The CDR3 has 14 amino acids. The CDR3 sequence is CASSEYSSGARQYF. Here the CDR3 DNA reads TGTGCCAGCAGTGAATATTCTAGCGGGGCTCGGCAGTACTTC.

This sequence joins TRBV10-3 and TRBJ1-1; 7 positions agree with TRBD1. V lost 6 bases and J lost 1; bases outside the gene matches: 5. Germline V gene lookup returns CDR1 ENHRY and CDR2 SYGVKD. The CDR3 has 14 amino acids. The CDR3 nucleotides are TGTGCCATCAGGCGAGGACAGGAGAACACTGAAGCTTTCTTT. Its protein product is CAIRRGQENTEAFF.